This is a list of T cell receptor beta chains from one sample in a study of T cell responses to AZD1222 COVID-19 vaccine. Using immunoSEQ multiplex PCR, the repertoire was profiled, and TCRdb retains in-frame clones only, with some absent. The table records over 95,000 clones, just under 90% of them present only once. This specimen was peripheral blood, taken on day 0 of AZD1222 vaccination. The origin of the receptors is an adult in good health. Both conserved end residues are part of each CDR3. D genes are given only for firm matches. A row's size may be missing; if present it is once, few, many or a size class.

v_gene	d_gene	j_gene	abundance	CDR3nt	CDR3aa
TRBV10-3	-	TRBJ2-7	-	TGTGCCATCAGTGAAGCACAGGGTGGTGGCGAGCAGTACTTC	CAISEAQGGGEQYF
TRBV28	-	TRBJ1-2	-	TGTGCCAGCAGTTATAAGTACAGTAACTATGGCTACACCTTC	CASSYKYSNYGYTF
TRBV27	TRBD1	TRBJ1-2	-	TGTGCCAGCGGACAGGGCGGCGGCTACACCTTC	CASGQGGGYTF
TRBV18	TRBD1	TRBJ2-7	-	TGTGCCAGCTCATCGGGACAGGGCCTTGGGGAGCAGTACTTC	CASSSGQGLGEQYF
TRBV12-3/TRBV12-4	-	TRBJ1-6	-	TGTGCCAGCAGTATCCGACAGGATTCACCCCTCCACTTT	CASSIRQDSPLHF
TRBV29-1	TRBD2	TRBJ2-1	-	TGCAGCGTTACGGGACTAGCGGGGGTAAGCTCCTACAATGAGCAGTTCTTC	CSVTGLAGVSSYNEQFF
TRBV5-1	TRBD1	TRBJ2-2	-	TGCGCCAGCAGCAAGGGACAGGTGACGTCCGGGGAGCTGTTTTTT	CASSKGQVTSGELFF
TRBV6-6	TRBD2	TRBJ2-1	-	TGTGCCAGCAGGCCTACTAGCGGGAGTGGTAATGAGCAGTTCTTC	CASRPTSGSGNEQFF
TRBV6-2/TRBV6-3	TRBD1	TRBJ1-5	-	TGTGCCAGCAGCGGCGACAGGGGGCGACAGCCCCAGCATTTT	CASSGDRGRQPQHF
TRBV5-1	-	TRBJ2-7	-	TGCGCCAGCACTCAAGGGGGTTTGGGGAACGAGCAGTACTTC	CASTQGGLGNEQYF
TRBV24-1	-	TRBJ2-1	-	TGTGCCACCAGTGATGGTGCACGCAATGAGCAGTTCTTC	CATSDGARNEQFF
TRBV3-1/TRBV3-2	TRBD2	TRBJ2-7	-	TGTGCCGCCGGGACTAGCGGGAGTTACGAGCAGTACTTC	CAAGTSGSYEQYF
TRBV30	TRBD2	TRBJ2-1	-	TGTGCCTGGAGTGCGGGGACTACGAATGAGCAGTTCTTC	CAWSAGTTNEQFF
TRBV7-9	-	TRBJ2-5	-	TGTGCCAGCAGCTTATCAGGGCGTCCGACCCAGTACTTC	CASSLSGRPTQYF
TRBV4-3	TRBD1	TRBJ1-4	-	TGCGCCAGCAGCCAAGATAGGACAGGTATTGAAAAACTGTTTTTT	CASSQDRTGIEKLFF
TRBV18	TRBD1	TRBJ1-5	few	TGTGCCAGCTCACCCGGACAGGTCGGCAATCAGCCCCAGCATTTT	CASSPGQVGNQPQHF
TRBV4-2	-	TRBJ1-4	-	TGTGCCAGCAGCCAAGCCTCACAGTCCGCTAATGAAAAACTGTTTTTT	CASSQASQSANEKLFF
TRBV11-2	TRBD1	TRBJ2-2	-	TGTGCCAGCAGCTTAGATGTGGCAGGGGGCTACACCGGGGAGCTGTTTTTT	CASSLDVAGGYTGELFF
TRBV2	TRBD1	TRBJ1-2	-	TGTGCCAGCGGTGGGACAGGGGGATTGGCTTATGGCTACACCTTC	CASGGTGGLAYGYTF
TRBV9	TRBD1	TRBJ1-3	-	TGTGCCAGCAGCACTACAGGGGGCGCGGGGGGAAACACCATATATTTT	CASSTTGGAGGNTIYF
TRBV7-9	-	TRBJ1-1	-	TGTGCCAGCAGCTTATTTGGATACTCTGAAGCTTTCTTT	CASSLFGYSEAFF
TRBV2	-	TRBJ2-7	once	TGTGCCAGCAGATTAGACAGCTCCTACGAGCAGTACTTC	CASRLDSSYEQYF
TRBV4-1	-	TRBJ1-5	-	TGCGCCAGCAGCCAAGATTTTGTTCCGGGGATCGGCAATCAGCCCCAGCATTTT	CASSQDFVPGIGNQPQHF
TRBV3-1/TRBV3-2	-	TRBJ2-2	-	TGTGCCAGCTCTGGGAGTACCGGGGAGCTGTTTTTT	CASSGSTGELFF
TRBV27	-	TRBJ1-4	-	TGTGCCAGCAGGGACCCGGGACGCCAGGAACTGTTTTTT	CASRDPGRQELFF
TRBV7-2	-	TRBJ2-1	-	TGTGCCAGCGGGGTGGACAGACCCTACAATGAGCAGTTCTTC	CASGVDRPYNEQFF
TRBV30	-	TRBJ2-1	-	TGTGCCTGGAGTCCACAGGGAACCGGGAGGAGGAATGAGCAGTTCTTC	CAWSPQGTGRRNEQFF
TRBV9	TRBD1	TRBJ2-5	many	TGTGCCAGCAGCCAAGGGACAGGGAGAGAGACCCAGTACTTC	CASSQGTGRETQYF
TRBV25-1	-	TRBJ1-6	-	TGTGCCAGCAATCGAGGCAGGGTTGGGTCACCCCTCCACTTT	CASNRGRVGSPLHF
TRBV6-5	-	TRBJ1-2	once	TGTGCCAGCAGCCCCCCCTGGGGGGGGCTGGATGGCTACACCTTC	CASSPPWGGLDGYTF
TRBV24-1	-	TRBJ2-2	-	TGTGCCACCAGCCCTAGGACAGCAAACACCGGGGAGCTGTTTTTT	CATSPRTANTGELFF
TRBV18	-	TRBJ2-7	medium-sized	TGTGCCAGCCGAAACGACGATACCTACGAGCAGTACTTC	CASRNDDTYEQYF
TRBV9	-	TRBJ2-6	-	TGTGCCAGCAGCGATAAGTTCTCTGGGGCCAACGTCCTGACTTTC	CASSDKFSGANVLTF
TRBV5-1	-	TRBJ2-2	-	TGCGCCAGCAGCTTGGGGGGAACGGGTCACACCGGGGAGCTGTTTTTT	CASSLGGTGHTGELFF
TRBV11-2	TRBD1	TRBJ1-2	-	TGTGCCAGCAGCCCTTGGGACAGGGGGCAACAGGGCTACACCTTC	CASSPWDRGQQGYTF
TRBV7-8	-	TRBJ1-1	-	TGTGCCAGCAGCTTAGGAGGGAGCAACACTGAAGCTTTCTTT	CASSLGGSNTEAFF
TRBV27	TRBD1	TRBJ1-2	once	TGTGCCAGCAGTAACCCCGGGACAGCTGGTGGCTACACCTTC	CASSNPGTAGGYTF
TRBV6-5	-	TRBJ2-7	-	TGTGCCAGCGTTCGGCAGGGTGGGACCTACGAGCAGTACTTC	CASVRQGGTYEQYF
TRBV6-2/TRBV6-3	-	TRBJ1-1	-	TGTGCCAGCAGTTCCCCCGGGGGAAGGAGTACTGAAGCTTTCTTT	CASSSPGGRSTEAFF
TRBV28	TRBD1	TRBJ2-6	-	TGTGCCAGCAGTCCGAGGGGACAGGGAGGATCTGGGGCCAACGTCCTGACTTTC	CASSPRGQGGSGANVLTF
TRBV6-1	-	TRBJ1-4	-	TGTGCCAGCAGTGAAAGTAGGAGCCTCAATGAAAAACTGTTTTTT	CASSESRSLNEKLFF
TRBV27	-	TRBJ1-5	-	TGTGCCAGCAGTTTAAAATGGGGCAGTCAGCCCCAGCATTTT	CASSLKWGSQPQHF
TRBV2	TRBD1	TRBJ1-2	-	TGTGCCAGCAGTGACAGGGGGCCTAGCTATGGCTACACCTTC	CASSDRGPSYGYTF
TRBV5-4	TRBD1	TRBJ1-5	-	TGTGCCAGCAGCTACCAACCAGGGGGCAGCAATCAGCCCCAGCATTTT	CASSYQPGGSNQPQHF
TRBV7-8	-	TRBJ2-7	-	TGTGCCAGCAGCTTATATCGGGGGACCTACGAGCAGTACTTC	CASSLYRGTYEQYF
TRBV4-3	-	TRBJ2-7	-	TGCGCCAGCAGCCAAGGTTCCAGCAAGGGTTACGAGCAGTACTTC	CASSQGSSKGYEQYF
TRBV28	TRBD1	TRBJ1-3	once	TGTGCCAGCAGTTTCCTCGGGACAGGGGGAAACACCATATATTTT	CASSFLGTGGNTIYF
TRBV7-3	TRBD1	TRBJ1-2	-	TGTGCCAGCAGCTTAAGACCCCCCACAGGGGCGTTTTTCTATGGCTACACCTTC	CASSLRPPTGAFFYGYTF
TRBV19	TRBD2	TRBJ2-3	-	TGTGCTCTTAGGGAGGGTCACACAGATACGCAGTATTTT	CALREGHTDTQYF
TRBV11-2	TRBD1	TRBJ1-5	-	TGTGCCAGCAGCTTAGGGACACAGGGGGTTAATCAGCCCCAGCATTTT	CASSLGTQGVNQPQHF
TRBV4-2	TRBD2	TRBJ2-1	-	TGTGCCAGCAGCGACCGCCCGACAACTAGCGGAGCCTACAATGAGCAGTTCTTC	CASSDRPTTSGAYNEQFF
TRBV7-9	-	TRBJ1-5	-	TGTGCCAGCAGCTTTTCGTCGGGGCCAGGGAAGTTAAATCAGCCCCAGCATTTT	CASSFSSGPGKLNQPQHF
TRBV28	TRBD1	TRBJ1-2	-	TGTGCCAGCAGTTCAGGACAGGGGGCAGTGGACTATGGCTACACCTTC	CASSSGQGAVDYGYTF
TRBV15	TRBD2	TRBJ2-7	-	TGTGCCACCAGCAGAGATGGGGGGGAGGGCCTAGGGCAGTACTTC	CATSRDGGEGLGQYF
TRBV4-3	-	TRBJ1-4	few	TGCGCCAGCAGCCAAGAATTGGCGGCAGGGCGAGGGAAACTGTTTTTT	CASSQELAAGRGKLFF